What follows describes a single TCR beta chain. This entry is derived from a study of blood T cell repertoires in COVID-19. Study overall: COVID-19 samples collected from the United States, Italy and Spain covered acute and convalescent phases. Nucleic acid was either cDNA or gDNA, and it came from T cells, B-cell-depleted T cells, or PBMCs.

As originally analysed: Reference gene primer amplification gave estimated nucleated cell counts. Sequenced by immunoSEQ multiplex PCR; TCRdb stores in-frame clones only, minus some. V and J calls and clone size come straight from that table; D and trimming were deduced from the DNA. The sample yields around 300,000 clones, almost 85% seen once. The TCR was taken from a human donor in a cohort sampled during active COVID-19. Sequenced material: peripheral blood.

The CDR3 here is CASANPGEGVGNTIYF. The CDR3 nucleotides read TGTGCTAGTGCCAACCCTGGGGAGGGGGTGGGAAACACCATATATTTT. V is TRBV12-5 and J is TRBJ1-3; a possible D gene is TRBD1 (6 bases). Trimming took 7 bases from V and 4 from J, leaving 20 bases between them. The CDR3 length is 16 residues. CDR1 LGHNT and CDR2 FRNRAP come from the germline V gene. Based on the CDR3 plus reference TRBV12-5 and TRBJ1-3, the full variable domain is DARVTQTPRHKVTEMGQEVTMRCQPILGHNTVFWYRQTMMQGLELLAYFRNRAPLDDSGMPKDRFSAEMPDATLATLKIQPSEPRDSAVYFCASANPGEGVGNTIYFGEGSWLTVV.